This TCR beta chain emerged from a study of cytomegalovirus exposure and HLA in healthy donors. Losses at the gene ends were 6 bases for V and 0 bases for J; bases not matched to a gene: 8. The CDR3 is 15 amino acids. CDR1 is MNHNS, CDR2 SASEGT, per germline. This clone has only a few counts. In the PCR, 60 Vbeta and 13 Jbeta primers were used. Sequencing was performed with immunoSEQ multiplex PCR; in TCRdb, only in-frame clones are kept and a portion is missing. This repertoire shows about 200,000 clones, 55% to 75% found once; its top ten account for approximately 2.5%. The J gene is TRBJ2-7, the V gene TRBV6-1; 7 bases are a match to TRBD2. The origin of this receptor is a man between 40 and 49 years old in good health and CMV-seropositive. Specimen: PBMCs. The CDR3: CASSAGGTHSYEQYF. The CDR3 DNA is TGTGCCAGCAGCGCCGGGGGGACTCACTCCTACGAGCAGTACTTC.